The source of this T cell receptor (beta chain) is a study of blood T cell repertoires in COVID-19. About the research overall: The cDNA or gDNA used as material had been derived from T cells, B-cell-depleted T cells, or PBMCs.

Trimming cost V 3 bases and J 7 bases, with 15 bases left between them. Per the germline V gene, CDR1 is MRHNA and CDR2 is SNTAGT. The CDR3 sequence is 15 residues long. Profiling relied on immunoSEQ multiplex PCR, and the TCRdb table lists in-frame clones only, not all of them. The sample has roughly 65,000 clones, around 90% seen once; the top ten hold 0.95% to 1.5%. Material for sequencing was peripheral blood. The TCR comes from a man aged 60 to 75 with acute or convalescent COVID-19. The chain combines TRBV6-4 with TRBJ2-2; D call uncertain. As DNA, the CDR3 is TGTGCCAGCAGTGATGATGCGTTGGGCAGCGGGGAGCTGTTTTTT. As protein: CASSDDALGSGELFF.